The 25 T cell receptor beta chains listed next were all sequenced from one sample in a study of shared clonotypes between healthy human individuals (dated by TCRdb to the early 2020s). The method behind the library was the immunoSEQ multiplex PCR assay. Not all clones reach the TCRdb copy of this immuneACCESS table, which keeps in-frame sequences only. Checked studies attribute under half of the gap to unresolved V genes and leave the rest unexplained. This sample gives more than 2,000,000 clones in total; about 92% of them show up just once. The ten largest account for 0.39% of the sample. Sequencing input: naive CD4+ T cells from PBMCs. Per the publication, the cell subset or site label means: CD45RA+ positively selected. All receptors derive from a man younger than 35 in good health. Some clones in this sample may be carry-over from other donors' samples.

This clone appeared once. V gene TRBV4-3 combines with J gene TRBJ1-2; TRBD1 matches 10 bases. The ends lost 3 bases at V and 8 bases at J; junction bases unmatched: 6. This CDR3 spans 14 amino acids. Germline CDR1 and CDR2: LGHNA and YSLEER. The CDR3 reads CASSQGDRGGGYTF. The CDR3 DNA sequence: TGCGCCAGCAGCCAGGGGGACAGGGGAGGCGGCTACACCTTC.

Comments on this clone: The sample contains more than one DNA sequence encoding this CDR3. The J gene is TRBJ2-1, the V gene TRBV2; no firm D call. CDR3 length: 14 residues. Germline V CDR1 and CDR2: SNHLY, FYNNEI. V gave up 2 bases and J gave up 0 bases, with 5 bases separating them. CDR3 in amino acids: CASSERSSYNEQFF. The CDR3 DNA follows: TGTGCCAGCAGTGAACGGAGCTCCTACAATGAGCAGTTCTTC.

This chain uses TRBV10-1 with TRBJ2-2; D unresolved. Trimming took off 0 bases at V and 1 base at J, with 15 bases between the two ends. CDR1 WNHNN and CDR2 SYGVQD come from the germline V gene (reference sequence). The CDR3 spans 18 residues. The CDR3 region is CASSESTLWLENTGELFF. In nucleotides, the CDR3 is TGCGCCAGCAGTGAGTCGACTCTTTGGCTAGAGAACACCGGGGAGCTGTTTTTT.

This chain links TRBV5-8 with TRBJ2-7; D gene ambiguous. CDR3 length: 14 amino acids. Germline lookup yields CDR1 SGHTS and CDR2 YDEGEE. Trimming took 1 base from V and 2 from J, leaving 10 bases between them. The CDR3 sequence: CASSLKTGPYEQYF. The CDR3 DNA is TGTGCCAGCAGCTTGAAAACGGGCCCCTACGAGCAGTACTTC.

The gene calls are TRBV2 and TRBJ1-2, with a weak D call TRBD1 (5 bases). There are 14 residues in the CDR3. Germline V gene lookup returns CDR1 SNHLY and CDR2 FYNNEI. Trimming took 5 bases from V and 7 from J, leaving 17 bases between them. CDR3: CASSPAGGGGGYTF. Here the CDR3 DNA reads TGTGCCAGCAGTCCCGCTGGGGGGGGAGGTGGCTACACCTTC.

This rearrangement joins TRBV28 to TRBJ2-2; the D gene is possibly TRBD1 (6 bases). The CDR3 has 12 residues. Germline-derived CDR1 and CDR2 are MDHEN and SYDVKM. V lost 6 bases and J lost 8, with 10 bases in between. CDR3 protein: CASRDTGGELFF. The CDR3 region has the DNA TGTGCCAGCAGGGACACAGGGGGGGAGCTGTTTTTT.

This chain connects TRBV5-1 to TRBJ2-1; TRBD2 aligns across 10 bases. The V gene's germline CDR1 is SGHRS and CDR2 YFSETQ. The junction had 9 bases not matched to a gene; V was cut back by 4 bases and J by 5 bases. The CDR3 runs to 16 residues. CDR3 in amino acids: CASSPPLAGKHNEQFF. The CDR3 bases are TGCGCCAGCAGCCCTCCACTAGCGGGAAAGCACAATGAGCAGTTCTTC.

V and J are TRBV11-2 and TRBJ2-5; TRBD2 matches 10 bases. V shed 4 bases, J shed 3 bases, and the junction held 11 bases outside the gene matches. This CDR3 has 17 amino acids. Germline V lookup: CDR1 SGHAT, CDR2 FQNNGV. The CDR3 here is CASSYTALAGVKETQYF. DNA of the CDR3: TGTGCCAGCAGCTACACCGCTCTAGCGGGAGTAAAAGAGACCCAGTACTTC.

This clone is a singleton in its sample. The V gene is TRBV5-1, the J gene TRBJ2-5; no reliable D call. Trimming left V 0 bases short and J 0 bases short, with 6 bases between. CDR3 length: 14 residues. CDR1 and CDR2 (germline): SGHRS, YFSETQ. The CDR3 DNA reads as TGCGCCAGCAGCTTGGTAGGGAACCAAGAGACCCAGTACTTC. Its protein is CASSLVGNQETQYF.

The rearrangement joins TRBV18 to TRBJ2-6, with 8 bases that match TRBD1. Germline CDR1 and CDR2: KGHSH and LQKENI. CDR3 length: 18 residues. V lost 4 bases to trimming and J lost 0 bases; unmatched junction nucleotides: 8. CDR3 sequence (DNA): TGTGCCAGCTCACTCGGACAGGGTCCTTTCTCTGGGGCCAACGTCCTGACTTTC. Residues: CASSLGQGPFSGANVLTF.

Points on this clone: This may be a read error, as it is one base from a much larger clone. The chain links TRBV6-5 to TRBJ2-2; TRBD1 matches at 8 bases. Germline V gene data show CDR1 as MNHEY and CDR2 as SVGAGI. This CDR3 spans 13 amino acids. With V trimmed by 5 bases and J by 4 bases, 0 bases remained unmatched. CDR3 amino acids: CASSDRGTGELFF. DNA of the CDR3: TGTGCCAGCAGTGACAGGGGCACCGGGGAGCTGTTTTTT.

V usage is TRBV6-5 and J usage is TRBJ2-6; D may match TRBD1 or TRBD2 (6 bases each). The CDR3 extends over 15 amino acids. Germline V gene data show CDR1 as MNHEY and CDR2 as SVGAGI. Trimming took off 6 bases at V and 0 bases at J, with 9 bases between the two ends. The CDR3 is CASRSGASGANVLTF. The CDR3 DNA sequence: TGTGCCAGCAGGTCGGGGGCCTCTGGGGCCAACGTCCTGACTTTC.

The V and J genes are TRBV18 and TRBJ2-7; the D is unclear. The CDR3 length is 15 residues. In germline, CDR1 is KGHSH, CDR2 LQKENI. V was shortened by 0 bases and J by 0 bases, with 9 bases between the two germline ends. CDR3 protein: CASSPPVTGSYEQYF. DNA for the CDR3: TGTGCCAGCTCACCACCGGTAACGGGCTCCTACGAGCAGTACTTC.

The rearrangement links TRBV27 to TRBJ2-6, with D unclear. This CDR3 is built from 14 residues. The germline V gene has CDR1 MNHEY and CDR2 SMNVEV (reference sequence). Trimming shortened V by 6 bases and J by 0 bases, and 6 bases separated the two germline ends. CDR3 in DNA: TGTGCCAGCAGGCGGTACTCTGGGGCCAACGTCCTGACTTTC. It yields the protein CASRRYSGANVLTF.

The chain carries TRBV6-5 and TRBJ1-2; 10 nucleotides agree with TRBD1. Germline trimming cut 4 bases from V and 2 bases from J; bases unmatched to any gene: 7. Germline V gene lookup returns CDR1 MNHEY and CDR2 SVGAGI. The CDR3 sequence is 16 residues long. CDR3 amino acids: CASSWDRGQFNYGYTF. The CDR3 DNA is TGTGCCAGCAGTTGGGACAGGGGCCAATTCAACTATGGCTACACCTTC.

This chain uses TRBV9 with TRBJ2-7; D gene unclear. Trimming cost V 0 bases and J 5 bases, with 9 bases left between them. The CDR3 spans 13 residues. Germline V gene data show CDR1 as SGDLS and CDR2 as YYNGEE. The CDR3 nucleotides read TGTGCCAGCAGCGTAGGGACCAAAAACGAGCAGTACTTC. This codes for CASSVGTKNEQYF. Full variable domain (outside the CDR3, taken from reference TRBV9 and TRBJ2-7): DSGVTQTPKHLITATGQRVTLRCSPRSGDLSVYWYQQSLDQGLQFLIQYYNGEERAKGNILERFSAQQFPDLHSELNLSSLELGDSALYFCASSVGTKNEQYFGPGTRLTVT.

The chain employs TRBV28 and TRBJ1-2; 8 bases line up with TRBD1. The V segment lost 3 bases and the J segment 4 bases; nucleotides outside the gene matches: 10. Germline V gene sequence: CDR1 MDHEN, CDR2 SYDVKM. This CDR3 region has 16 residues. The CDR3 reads CASSLGGQGLFYGYTF. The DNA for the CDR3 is TGTGCCAGCAGTTTGGGCGGACAGGGTCTCTTCTATGGCTACACCTTC.

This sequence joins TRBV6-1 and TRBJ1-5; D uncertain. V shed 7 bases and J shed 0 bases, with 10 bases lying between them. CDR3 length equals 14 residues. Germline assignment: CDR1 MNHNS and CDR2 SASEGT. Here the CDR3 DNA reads TGTGCCAGCACGCTCCGTAATAGCAATCAGCCCCAGCATTTT. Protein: CASTLRNSNQPQHF.

CDR3: CATSRTGSPYNEQFF. In DNA form, the CDR3 reads TGTGCCACCAGCAGAACAGGGAGCCCCTACAATGAGCAGTTCTTC. This chain links TRBV15 with TRBJ2-1, with TRBD1 as a possible D gene (6 bases). The germline gives CDR1 LNHNV, CDR2 YYDKDF (reference sequence). The CDR3 totals 15 residues. V dropped 2 bases and J dropped 2 bases, with 10 bases sitting between them.

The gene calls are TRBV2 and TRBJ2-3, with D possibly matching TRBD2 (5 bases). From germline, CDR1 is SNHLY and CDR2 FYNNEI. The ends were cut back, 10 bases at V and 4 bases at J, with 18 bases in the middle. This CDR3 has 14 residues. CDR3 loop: CATKPGKEADTQYF. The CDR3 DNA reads TGTGCCACTAAACCGGGAAAGGAGGCAGATACGCAGTATTTT.

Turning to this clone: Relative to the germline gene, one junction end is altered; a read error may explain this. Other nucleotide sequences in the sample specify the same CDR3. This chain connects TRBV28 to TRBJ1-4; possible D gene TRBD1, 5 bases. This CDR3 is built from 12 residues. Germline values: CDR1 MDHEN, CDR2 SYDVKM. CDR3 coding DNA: TGTGCCAGCAGCTTATCAGGGGAAAAACTGTTTTTT. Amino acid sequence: CASSLSGEKLFF.

The CDR3 sequence: CASGKAGGYNEQFF. The CDR3 DNA sequence: TGTGCCAGCGGTAAGGCGGGAGGCTACAATGAGCAGTTCTTC. This chain uses TRBV6-5 with TRBJ2-1, with 8 bases fitting TRBD2. This CDR3 region has 14 residues. V lost 8 bases, J lost 3 bases, and 6 bases stayed unmatched. Germline V lookup: CDR1 MNHEY, CDR2 SVGAGI.

The CDR3 region is CASSQDGGGASTDTQYF. The CDR3 coding sequence is TGCGCCAGCAGCCAAGACGGCGGAGGTGCTAGCACAGATACGCAGTATTTT. The V call is TRBV4-1, the J call TRBJ2-3; tentative D call: TRBD2 (5 bases). This CDR3 has 17 residues. Trimming cost V 0 bases and J 0 bases, with 13 bases left between them. Germline V gene lookup returns CDR1 MGHRA and CDR2 YSYEKL.

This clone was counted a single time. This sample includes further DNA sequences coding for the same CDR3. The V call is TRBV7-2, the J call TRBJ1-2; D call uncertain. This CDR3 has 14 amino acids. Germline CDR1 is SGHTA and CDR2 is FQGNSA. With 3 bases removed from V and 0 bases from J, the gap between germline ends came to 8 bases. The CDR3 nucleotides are TGTGCCAGCAGCTTGGACCGCGCTAACTATGGCTACACCTTC. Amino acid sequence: CASSLDRANYGYTF. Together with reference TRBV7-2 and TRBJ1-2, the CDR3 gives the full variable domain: GAGVSQSPSNKVTEKGKDVELRCDPISGHTALYWYRQSLGQGLEFLIYFQGNSAPDKSGLPSDRFSAERTGGSVSTLTIQRTQQEDSAVYLCASSLDRANYGYTFGSGTRLTVV.

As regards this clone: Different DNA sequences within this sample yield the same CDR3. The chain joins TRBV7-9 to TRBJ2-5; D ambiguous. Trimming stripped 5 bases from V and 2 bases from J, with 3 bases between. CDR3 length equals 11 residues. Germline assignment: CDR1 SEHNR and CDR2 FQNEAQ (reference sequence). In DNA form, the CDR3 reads TGTGCCAGCAGCCCGCAAGAGACCCAGTACTTC. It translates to CASSPQETQYF.